These 12 T cell receptor beta chains originate from one sample sequenced in a study of T cell responses to AZD1222 COVID-19 vaccine. The repertoire was sequenced with immunoSEQ multiplex PCR; TCRdb's copy has only in-frame clones and lacks some. Of around 130,000 clones in the sample, 88% were seen once. Sequenced here: peripheral blood, sampled on day 0 of MenACWY control vaccination. These receptors were obtained from an adult in good health.

This clone was seen once. The V and J genes are TRBV4-1 and TRBJ2-7; 8 positions agree with TRBD2. V shed 1 base, J shed 0 bases, and the junction held 5 bases outside the gene matches. The germline gives CDR1 MGHRA, CDR2 YSYEKL. The CDR3 is 16 residues long. In nucleotides, the CDR3 is TGCGCCAGCAGCCAAGTTGTACTAGCGGACTCCTACGAGCAGTACTTC. This sequence encodes CASSQVVLADSYEQYF.

This clone was counted once. V and J are TRBV14 and TRBJ2-7, with D unresolved. The CDR3 sequence is 12 residues long. The germline gives CDR1 SGHDN, CDR2 FVKESK. V shed 3 bases and J shed 3 bases, with 6 bases lying between them. The CDR3 DNA follows: TGTGCCAGCAGCCAGGAGTTCTACGAGCAGTACTTC. It codes for CASSQEFYEQYF. Together with reference TRBV14 and TRBJ2-7, the CDR3 gives the full variable domain: EAGVTQFPSHSVIEKGQTVTLRCDPISGHDNLYWYRRVMGKEIKFLLHFVKESKQDESGMPNNRFLAERTGGTYSTLKVQPAELEDSGVYFCASSQEFYEQYFGPGTRLTVT.

The CDR3 here is CASSAAEYQETQYF. The CDR3 DNA reads as TGTGCCAGCAGCGCCGCAGAGTACCAAGAGACCCAGTACTTC. The J gene is TRBJ2-5, the V gene TRBV11-2; D unresolved. The CDR3 sequence is 14 residues long. Germline CDR1 reads SGHAT; CDR2 reads FQNNGV. Trimming removed 5 bases at V and 0 bases at J, with 10 bases between.

The V call is TRBV4-2, the J call TRBJ2-2; D may be TRBD2 (6 bases). The germline CDR1 and CDR2 sequences are LGHNA and YNFKEQ. CDR3 size: 14 residues. Trimming removed 4 bases from V and 8 bases from J, with 14 bases in between. The CDR3 region has the DNA TGTGCCAGCAGCCCCGGGACTGGTCAAGGGGAGCTGTTTTTT. Encoded protein: CASSPGTGQGELFF.

The V and J genes are TRBV7-2 and TRBJ1-2; weak D call: TRBD1 (5 bases). CDR3 length: 13 residues. Deletions cut 4 bases from V and 12 bases from J, with 18 bases between. Germline V gene data show CDR1 as SGHTA and CDR2 as FQGNSA. The CDR3 protein is CASSSYTGGKNTF. Written as DNA, the CDR3 is TGTGCCAGCAGCTCCTACACGGGGGGGAAGAACACCTTC. Combining the CDR3 with reference TRBV7-2 and TRBJ1-2 gives the whole variable domain GAGVSQSPSNKVTEKGKDVELRCDPISGHTALYWYRQSLGQGLEFLIYFQGNSAPDKSGLPSDRFSAERTGGSVSTLTIQRTQQEDSAVYLCASSSYTGGKNTFGSGTRLTVV.

The rearrangement joins TRBV19 to TRBJ2-2, with D hard to call. The CDR3 sequence is 13 residues long. The V and J ends lost 6 bases and 6 bases respectively, with 11 bases between them. Germline assignment: CDR1 LNHDA and CDR2 SQIVND (reference sequence). The CDR3 DNA reads as TGTGCCAGTAGCCCGGGTTCCGCCGGGGAGCTGTTTTTT. Its protein product is CASSPGSAGELFF.

The chain employs TRBV19 and TRBJ1-2; D unresolved. The CDR3 contains 16 residues. Germline loops: CDR1 LNHDA, CDR2 SQIVND (reference sequence). The V and J ends lost 1 base and 4 bases respectively, with 16 bases between them. CDR3 protein: CASSIGRPIRPYGYTF. CDR3 nucleotides: TGTGCCAGTAGTATAGGTCGACCTATAAGGCCCTATGGCTACACCTTC.

V usage is TRBV5-1 and J usage is TRBJ2-3, with D maybe TRBD2 (5 bases). Germline-derived CDR1 and CDR2 are SGHRS and YFSETQ. The CDR3 contains 14 residues. V was trimmed by 4 bases and J by 1 base, leaving 10 bases between them. CDR3 DNA sequence: TGCGCCAGCAGCAGGACTGTCGGCACAGATACGCAGTATTTT. It yields the protein CASSRTVGTDTQYF.

The chain combines TRBV30 with TRBJ2-2; the D gene is possibly TRBD1 (6 bases). From germline, CDR1 is GTSNPN and CDR2 SVGIG (reference sequence). The CDR3 is made up of 15 amino acids. V was shortened by 1 base and J by 0 bases, with 9 bases between the two germline ends. The CDR3 DNA reads TGTGCCTGGAGTGAAGGGGGAACGAACACCGGGGAGCTGTTTTTT. Translation: CAWSEGGTNTGELFF.

This rearrangement joins TRBV7-9 to TRBJ2-1, with 7 bases fitting TRBD2. Germline CDR1 and CDR2: SEHNR and FQNEAQ (reference sequence). The junction had 9 bases not matched to a gene; V was cut back by 10 bases and J by 0 bases. The CDR3 loop spans 15 amino acids. This CDR3 is CATSNPGGSYNEQFF. The DNA for the CDR3 is TGTGCCACCTCTAACCCGGGAGGCTCCTACAATGAGCAGTTCTTC. The entire variable domain, with the rest obtained from reference TRBV7-9 and TRBJ2-1, is as follows: DTGVSQNPRHKITKRGQNVTFRCDPISEHNRLYWYRQTLGQGPEFLTYFQNEAQLEKSRLLSDRFSAERPKGSFSTLEIQRTEQGDSAMYLCATSNPGGSYNEQFFGPGTRLTVL.

V is TRBV5-8 and J is TRBJ1-6, with 7 bases matching TRBD1. Germline loops: CDR1 SGHTS, CDR2 YDEGEE. Trimming cost V 2 bases and J 5 bases; bases outside gene matches: 4. The CDR3 runs to 15 residues. CDR3 amino acids: CASSFAGQHNSPLHF. As DNA, the CDR3 is TGTGCCAGCAGCTTTGCGGGACAGCATAATTCACCCCTCCACTTT.

About this clone itself: The junction shows a germline mismatch at one end, possibly a read error. This chain uses TRBV4-1 with TRBJ2-1; D remains ambiguous. Per the germline V gene, CDR1 is MGHRA and CDR2 is YSYEKL. This CDR3 comprises 14 residues. CDR3 in amino acids: CASSQVLGFNERFF. As DNA, the CDR3 is TGCGCCAGCAGCCAGGTCTTGGGCTTCAATGAGCGGTTCTTC.